The T cell receptor beta chain described here comes from a study of shared clonotypes between healthy human individuals. Study results and limitations: Represented genetic and exposure-history diversity was restricted by having few donors.

Method: immunoSEQ multiplex PCR; TCRdb's copy keeps in-frame clones and lacks some. The data show a few hundred thousand clones, around three quarters seen once. V was pared by 0 bases and J by 2 bases, with 8 bases of the junction left unmatched. Germline CDR1 SGHAT, CDR2 FQNNGV. The CDR3 runs 17 residues. As to this clone: No antigen is known for it.

Input material: PBMCs. The clonotype originates from a woman aged 40-49 years in good health. Some clones in this sample may be carry-over from other donors' samples. This chain uses TRBV11-2 with TRBJ2-7; TRBD1 aligns across 9 bases. The CDR3: CASSLDQEGQGTYEQYF. Written as DNA, the CDR3 is TGTGCCAGCAGCTTAGATCAAGAGGGACAGGGCACCTACGAGCAGTACTTC.